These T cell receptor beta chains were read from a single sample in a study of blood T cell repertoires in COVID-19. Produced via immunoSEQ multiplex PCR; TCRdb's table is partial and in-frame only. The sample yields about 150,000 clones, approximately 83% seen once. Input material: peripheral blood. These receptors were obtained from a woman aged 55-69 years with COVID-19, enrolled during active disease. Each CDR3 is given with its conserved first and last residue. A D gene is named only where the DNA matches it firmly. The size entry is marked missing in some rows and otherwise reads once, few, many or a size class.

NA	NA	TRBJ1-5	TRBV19	CASSPPGGQPQHF	TGTGCCAGTAGCCCGCCCGGAGGTCAGCCCCAGCATTTT
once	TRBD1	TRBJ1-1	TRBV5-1	CASSLGDRANTEAFF	TGCGCCAGCAGCTTGGGGGACAGGGCTAACACTGAAGCTTTCTTT
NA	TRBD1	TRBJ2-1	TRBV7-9	CASSLDAGTGVFF	TGTGCCAGCAGCTTAGACGCGGGGACAGGAGTTTTCTTC
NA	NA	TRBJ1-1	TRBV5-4	CASSLAMEQEAFF	TGTGCCAGCAGCTTGGCCATGGAGCAAGAAGCTTTCTTT
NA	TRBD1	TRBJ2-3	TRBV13	CASSLITTGGSTDTQYF	TGTGCCAGCAGCTTGATTACGACAGGGGGGAGCACAGATACGCAGTATTTT
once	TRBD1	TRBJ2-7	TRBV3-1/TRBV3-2	CASSHQGAYEQYF	TGTGCCAGCAGCCATCAGGGGGCTTACGAGCAGTACTTC
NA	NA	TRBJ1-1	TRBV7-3	CASSLTGMNTEAFF	TGTGCCAGCAGCTTAACGGGCATGAACACTGAAGCTTTCTTT
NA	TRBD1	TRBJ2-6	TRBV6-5	CASGRTGVRANVLTF	TGTGCCAGCGGAAGGACAGGGGTCAGGGCCAACGTCCTGACTTTC
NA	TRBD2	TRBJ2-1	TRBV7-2	CASSPRLAGSYNEQFF	TGTGCCAGCAGCCCCAGACTAGCGGGAAGCTACAATGAGCAGTTCTTC
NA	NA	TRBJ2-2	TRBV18	CASSFQDSTGELFF	TGTGCCAGCTCCTTCCAGGATTCCACCGGGGAGCTGTTTTTT
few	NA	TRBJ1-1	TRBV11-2	CASSLKGGRAFF	TGTGCCAGCAGCTTAAAGGGAGGTCGGGCTTTCTTT
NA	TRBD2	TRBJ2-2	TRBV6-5	CASRGLASTGELFF	TGTGCCAGCAGGGGACTAGCGAGCACCGGGGAGCTGTTTTTT
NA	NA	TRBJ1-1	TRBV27	CASSFRGTEAFF	TGTGCCAGCAGTTTTCGGGGCACTGAAGCTTTCTTT
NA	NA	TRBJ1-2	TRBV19	CASSTQGIYGYTF	TGTGCCAGTAGTACTCAGGGTATCTATGGCTACACCTTC
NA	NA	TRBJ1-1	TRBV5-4	CASSLGARGGTEAFF	TGTGCCAGCAGCTTAGGTGCCCGGGGGGGCACTGAAGCTTTCTTT
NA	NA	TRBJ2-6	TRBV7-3	CASSPQGTGANVLTF	TGTGCCAGCAGCCCGCAGGGGACTGGGGCCAACGTCCTGACTTTC
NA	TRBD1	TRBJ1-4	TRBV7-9	CASSLAGTGQEKLFF	TGTGCCAGCAGCTTAGCCGGGACAGGGCAAGAAAAACTGTTTTTT
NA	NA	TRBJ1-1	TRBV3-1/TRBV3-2	CASSQVTSGEAFF	TGTGCCAGCAGCCAAGTCACCTCCGGTGAAGCTTTCTTT
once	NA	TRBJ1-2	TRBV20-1	CSASERGYTF	TGCAGTGCTAGTGAGAGGGGCTACACCTTC
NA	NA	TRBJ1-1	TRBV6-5	CASSYSIGGTEAFF	TGTGCCAGCAGTTACTCGATCGGGGGCACTGAAGCTTTCTTT
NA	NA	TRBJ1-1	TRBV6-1	CASSEYGGTAFF	TGTGCCAGCAGTGAATACGGGGGTACAGCTTTCTTT
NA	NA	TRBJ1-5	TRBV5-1	CASSVDGGNQPQHF	TGCGCCAGCAGCGTTGACGGGGGCAATCAGCCCCAGCATTTT
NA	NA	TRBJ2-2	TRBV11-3	CASSLGGDGTGELFF	TGTGCCAGCAGCTTAGGGGGGGATGGCACCGGGGAGCTGTTTTTT
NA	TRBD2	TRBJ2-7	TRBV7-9	CASSLTGLAGIYEQYF	TGTGCCAGCAGCTTAACCGGACTAGCGGGAATCTACGAGCAGTACTTC
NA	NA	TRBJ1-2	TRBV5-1	CASSEASQVNYGYTF	TGCGCCAGCAGCGAAGCCTCGCAGGTTAACTATGGCTACACCTTC
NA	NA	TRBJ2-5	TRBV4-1	CASSQGRIRETQYF	TGCGCCAGCAGCCAAGGGAGGATCCGGGAGACCCAGTACTTC
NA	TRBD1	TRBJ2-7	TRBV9	CASSVQPGTGTGEQYF	TGTGCCAGCAGCGTACAACCCGGGACAGGGACGGGCGAGCAGTACTTC
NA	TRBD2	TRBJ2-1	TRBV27	CASSFTSGGVYNEQFF	TGTGCCAGCAGTTTCACTAGCGGGGGAGTCTACAATGAGCAGTTCTTC
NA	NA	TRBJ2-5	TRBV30	CALTRGARETQYF	TGTGCCTTGACCCGGGGGGCTCGAGAGACCCAGTACTTC
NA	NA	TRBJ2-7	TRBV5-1	CASSLYSGNYEQYF	TGCGCCAGCAGCTTGTATTCCGGGAACTACGAGCAGTACTTC
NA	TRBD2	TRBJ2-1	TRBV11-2	CASSLAVGGGAYNEQFF	TGTGCCAGCAGCTTAGCCGTGGGCGGGGGGGCCTACAATGAGCAGTTCTTC
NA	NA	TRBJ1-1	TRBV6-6	CASIYQPNTEAFF	TGTGCCAGCATCTATCAACCGAACACTGAAGCTTTCTTT
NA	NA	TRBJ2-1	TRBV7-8	CASSFIADSYNEQFF	TGTGCCAGCAGCTTCATAGCGGACTCCTACAATGAGCAGTTCTTC